The sequence of this T cell receptor beta chain was determined in a study of blood T cell repertoires in COVID-19. Study information: The samples span acute and convalescent COVID-19 from the United States, Italy and Spain.

This CDR3 has 15 residues. Trimming took 4 bases from V and 5 from J; bases not matched to a gene: 10. CDR1 is MDHEN and CDR2 is SYDVKM in the germline V gene. Profiled with immunoSEQ multiplex PCR; TCRdb holds only in-frame clones, not every one. The table includes approximately 25,000 clones, about 80% detected once. What was sequenced was peripheral blood. The sequence was obtained from an elderly woman with acute or convalescent COVID-19. V is TRBV28 and J is TRBJ2-7, with 8 nucleotides matching TRBD1. The CDR3 DNA follows: TGTGCCAGCAGTTACTGGACAGGGTCCAGTCACGAGCAGTACTTC. This translates into CASSYWTGSSHEQYF. The full variable domain, completed using reference TRBV28 and TRBJ2-7, is DVKVTQSSRYLVKRTGEKVFLECVQDMDHENMFWYRQDPGLGLRLIYFSYDVKMKEKGDIPEGYSVSREKKERFSLILESASTNQTSMYLCASSYWTGSSHEQYFGPGTRLTVT.